This T cell receptor beta chain was retrieved from a study of tumor and adjacent non-tumor tissue in lung cancer. Findings and caveats of the study: Significantly higher TCR diversity was found in tumor than normal lung. Top 100 clones took a larger repertoire share in normal lung.

The library came from three nested PCR rounds adapted from ARM-PCR protocols. Each CDR3 protein gets one entry after TCRdb re-called the multiplex PCR reads with MiXCR. Among 80,000 to 130,000 distinct CDR3 sequences, approximately 60% were seen once, and the ten largest hold approximately 18%. Worth noting for this clonotype: What it recognizes is unknown.

RNA was extracted from bulk tissue without any cell sorting. This non-tumor lung sample came from over 3 cm beyond the tumor edge. V lost 5 bases and J lost 7; bases outside the gene matches: 7. This CDR3 has 15 residues. CDR1 MDHEN and CDR2 SYDVKM come from the germline V gene. The chain joins TRBV28 to TRBJ2-5; 13 bases match TRBD2. The TCR comes from a man aged 25-45 years with non-small cell lung cancer. The sequenced sample was distant non-tumor lung tissue. CDR3 coding DNA: TGTGCCAGCAGTGCCACTAGCGGGGGGGTTGGGACCCAGTACTTC. This sequence encodes CASSATSGGVGTQYF. Drawing the rest from reference TRBV28 and TRBJ2-5, the complete variable domain is DVKVTQSSRYLVKRTGEKVFLECVQDMDHENMFWYRQDPGLGLRLIYFSYDVKMKEKGDIPEGYSVSREKKERFSLILESASTNQTSMYLCASSATSGGVGTQYFGPGTRLLVL.